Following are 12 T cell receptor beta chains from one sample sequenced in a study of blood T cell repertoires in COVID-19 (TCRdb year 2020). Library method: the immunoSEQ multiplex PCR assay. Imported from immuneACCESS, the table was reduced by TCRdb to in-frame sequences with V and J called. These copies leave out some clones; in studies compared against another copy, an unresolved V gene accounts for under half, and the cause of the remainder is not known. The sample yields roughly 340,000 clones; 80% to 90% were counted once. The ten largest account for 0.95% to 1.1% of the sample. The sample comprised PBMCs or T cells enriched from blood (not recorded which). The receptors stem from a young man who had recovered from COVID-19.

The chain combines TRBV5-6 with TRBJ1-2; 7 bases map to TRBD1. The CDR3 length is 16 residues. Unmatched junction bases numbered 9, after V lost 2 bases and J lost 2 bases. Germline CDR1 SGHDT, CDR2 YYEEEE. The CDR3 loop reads CASSFWSPGGNYGYTF. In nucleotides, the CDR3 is TGTGCCAGCAGCTTCTGGTCCCCAGGGGGAAACTATGGCTACACCTTC.

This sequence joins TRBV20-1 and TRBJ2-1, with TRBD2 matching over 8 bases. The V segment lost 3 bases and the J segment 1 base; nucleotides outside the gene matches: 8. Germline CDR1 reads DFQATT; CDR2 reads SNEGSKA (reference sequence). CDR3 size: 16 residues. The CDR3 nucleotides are TGCAGTGCTAGTATGGCGGGGGGAACATCCTACAATGAGCAGTTCTTC. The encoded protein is CSASMAGGTSYNEQFF.

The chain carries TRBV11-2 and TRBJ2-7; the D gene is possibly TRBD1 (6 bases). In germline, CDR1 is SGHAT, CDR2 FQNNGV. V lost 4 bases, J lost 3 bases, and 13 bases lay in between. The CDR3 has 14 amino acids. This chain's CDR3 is CASSSSQGYYEQYF. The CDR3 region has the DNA TGTGCCAGCAGCTCATCACAGGGATACTACGAGCAGTACTTC.

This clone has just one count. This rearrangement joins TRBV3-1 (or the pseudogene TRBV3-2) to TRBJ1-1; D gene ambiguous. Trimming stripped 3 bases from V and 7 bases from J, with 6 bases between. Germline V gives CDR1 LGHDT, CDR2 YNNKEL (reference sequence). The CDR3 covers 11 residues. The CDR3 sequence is CASSQRGEAFF. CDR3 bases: TGTGCCAGCAGCCAGCGGGGTGAAGCTTTCTTT.

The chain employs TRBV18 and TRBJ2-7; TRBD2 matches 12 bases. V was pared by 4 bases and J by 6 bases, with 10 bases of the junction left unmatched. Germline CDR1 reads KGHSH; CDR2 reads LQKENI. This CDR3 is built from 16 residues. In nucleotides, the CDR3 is TGTGCCAGCTCACAGACGGCTAGCGGGAGGGCAATCGAGCAGTACTTC. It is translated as CASSQTASGRAIEQYF. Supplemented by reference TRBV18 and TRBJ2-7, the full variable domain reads NAGVMQNPRHLVRRRGQEARLRCSPMKGHSHVYWYRQLPEEGLKFMVYLQKENIIDESGMPKERFSAEFPKEGPSILRIQQVVRGDSAAYFCASSQTASGRAIEQYFGPGTRLTVT.

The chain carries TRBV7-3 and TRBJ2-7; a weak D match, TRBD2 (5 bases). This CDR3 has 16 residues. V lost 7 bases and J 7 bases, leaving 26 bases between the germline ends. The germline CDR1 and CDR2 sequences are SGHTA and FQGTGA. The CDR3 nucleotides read TGTGCCAGCACCCCTTATGACGGGGAAACCGATCGGGAGCAGTACTTC. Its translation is CASTPYDGETDREQYF.

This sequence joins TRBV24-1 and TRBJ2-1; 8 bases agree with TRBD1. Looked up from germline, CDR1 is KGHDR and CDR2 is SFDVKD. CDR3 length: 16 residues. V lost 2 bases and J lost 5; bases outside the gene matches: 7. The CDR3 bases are TGTGCCACCAGTGATTCCGGACAGGGACGAGACAATGAGCAGTTCTTC. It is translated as CATSDSGQGRDNEQFF.

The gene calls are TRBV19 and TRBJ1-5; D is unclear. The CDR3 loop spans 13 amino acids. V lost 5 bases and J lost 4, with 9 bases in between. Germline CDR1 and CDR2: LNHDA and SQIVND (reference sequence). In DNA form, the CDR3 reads TGTGCCAGTAGTCTCATGGAGAATCAGCCCCAGCATTTT. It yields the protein CASSLMENQPQHF.

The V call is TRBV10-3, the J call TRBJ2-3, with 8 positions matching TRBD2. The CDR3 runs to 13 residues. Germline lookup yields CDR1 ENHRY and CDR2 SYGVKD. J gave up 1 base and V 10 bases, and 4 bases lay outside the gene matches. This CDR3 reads CASGTRGTDTQYF. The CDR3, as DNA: TGTGCCAGTGGGACTAGGGGCACAGATACGCAGTATTTT.

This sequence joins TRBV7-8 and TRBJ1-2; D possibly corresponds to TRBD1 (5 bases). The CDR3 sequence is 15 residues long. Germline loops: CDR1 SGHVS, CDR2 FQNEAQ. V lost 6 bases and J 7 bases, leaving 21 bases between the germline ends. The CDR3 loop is CASSHSNQGIAGYTF. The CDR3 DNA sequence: TGTGCCAGCAGTCATAGTAATCAGGGAATCGCTGGCTACACCTTC.

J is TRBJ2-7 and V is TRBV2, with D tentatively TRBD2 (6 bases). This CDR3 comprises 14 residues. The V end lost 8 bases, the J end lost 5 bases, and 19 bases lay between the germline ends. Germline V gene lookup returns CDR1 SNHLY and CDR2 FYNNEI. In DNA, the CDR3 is TGTGCCAGCGGCCCCAGGAGGGGAAGTAACGAGCAGTACTTC. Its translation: CASGPRRGSNEQYF.

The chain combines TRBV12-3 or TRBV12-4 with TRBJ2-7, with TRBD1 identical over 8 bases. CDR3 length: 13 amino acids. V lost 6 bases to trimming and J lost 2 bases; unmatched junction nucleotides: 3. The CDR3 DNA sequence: TGTGCCAGCAGCCACAGGGGGACCTACGAGCAGTACTTC. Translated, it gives CASSHRGTYEQYF.